This TCR beta chain was identified in a study of blood T cell repertoires in COVID-19. Clones were sequenced by immunoSEQ multiplex PCR, and TCRdb holds only the in-frame ones, with some missing. The table has about 180,000 clones, more than 75% seen once; the top ten hold about 6.5%. Sequenced input: PBMCs or T cells enriched from blood (not recorded which). The clonotype comes from a woman in her forties or fifties who had recovered from COVID-19.

The CDR3 coding sequence is TGCGCCAGCAGCCAAGGGCAGGGGCGCGGGGAGCTGTTTTTT. Its protein is CASSQGQGRGELFF. This sequence joins TRBV4-3 and TRBJ2-2; the D gene is possibly TRBD1 (6 bases). The CDR3 totals 14 residues. V lost 1 base, J lost 7 bases, and 10 bases lay in between. The germline V gene encodes CDR1 LGHNA and CDR2 YSLEER.